The following is a T cell receptor beta chain sequence with its context. Naive CD8 cells were CD45RO-negative, positively selected for CCR7, excluding terminally differentiated effector memory CD45RA+ cells. Assay used: immunoSEQ multiplex PCR; TCRdb lists only in-frame clones, some missing. Altogether about 2,200,000 clones are present, about 93% being singletons, with the ten largest covering about 1.5%. This sample stems from a study of shared clonotypes between healthy human individuals. The CDR3 covers 14 residues. Trimming removed 3 bases at V and 0 bases at J, with 6 bases between. CDR1 and CDR2 (germline): SEHNR, FQNEAQ (reference sequence).

The rearrangement uses TRBV7-9 and TRBJ2-4; D is undetermined. The material sequenced was naive CD8+ T cells from PBMCs. The sequence came from a man younger than 30 in good health. Some clones in this sample may be carry-over from other donors' samples. The CDR3 loop is CASSFPGAKNIQYF. The CDR3 coding sequence is TGTGCCAGCAGCTTTCCCGGAGCCAAAAACATTCAGTACTTC.